The rows below give T cell receptor beta chains drawn from one sample of a study of post-analysis software for immune sequencing data. TCRdb reprocessed the PCR reads via MiXCR and lists one record per CDR3 protein. Among more than 500,000 distinct CDR3 sequences listed, approximately 31% were seen once. What was sequenced was blood. Receptors originate from a girl aged 2-17 years with multiple sclerosis. The CDR3 runs from the conserved cysteine through the conserved F or W. D genes are given only for firm matches. Clone size is given for some rows only: seen once, a few or many times, or a class if the clone is expanded.

clone_size,d_call,v_call,j_call,cdr3_nt,cdr3_aa
.,TRBD1,TRBV3-1,TRBJ1-2,TGTGCCAGCAGCCGATTAGGAGGACAGGGGGATTATGGCTACACCTTC,CASSRLGGQGDYGYTF
.,TRBD2,TRBV5-1,TRBJ2-1,TGCGCCAGCAGCTTGCCGACTAGCGGGGGGGCCTACAATGAGCAGTTCTTC,CASSLPTSGGAYNEQFF
.,TRBD1,TRBV11-1,TRBJ2-1,TGTGCCAGCAGCATCGGGACAGTTGTGGATGAGCAGTTCTTC,CASSIGTVVDEQFF
.,TRBD1,TRBV10-3,TRBJ1-1,TGTGCCATCAGGCGGACAGGGGACACTGAAGCTTTCTTT,CAIRRTGDTEAFF
.,TRBD2,TRBV7-6,TRBJ2-3,TGTGCCAGCAGCTTAGAGCGGGGGGGCGGCACAGATACGCAGTATTTT,CASSLERGGGTDTQYF
many,TRBD1,TRBV5-1,TRBJ2-7,TGCGCCAGCAGCCGGGGACAGACCTACGAGCAGTACTTC,CASSRGQTYEQYF
once,TRBD1,TRBV10-3,TRBJ1-1,TGTGCCATCAGTGCCGGGACAGGGGAGAACACTGAAGCTTTCTTT,CAISAGTGENTEAFF
few,.,TRBV7-6,TRBJ2-5,TGTGCCACCAGGGAGCGGCCGCATCAAGAGACCCAGTACTTC,CATRERPHQETQYF
.,.,TRBV24-1,TRBJ2-1,TGTGCCACCAGCCAGATGGACAGCCCACACGGTGAGCAGTTCTTC,CATSQMDSPHGEQFF
few,.,TRBV6-6,TRBJ1-2,TGTGCCAGCAGGCCGGACGTCTCTAACTATGGCTACACCTTC,CASRPDVSNYGYTF
many,.,TRBV12-3/TRBV12-4,TRBJ2-3,TGTGCCAGCAGTTTAGCGGTCGGTTCGTCCGGCACAGATACGCAGTATTTT,CASSLAVGSSGTDTQYF
.,.,TRBV28,TRBJ1-1,TGTGCCAGCAGTCGGGTGGGGGGAGAAGCTTTCTTT,CASSRVGGEAFF
few,TRBD2,TRBV3-1,TRBJ2-4,TGTGCCAGCAGCCCTTGGACTAGCGGGAACAAATTAGCCAAAAACATTCAGTACTTC,CASSPWTSGNKLAKNIQYF
.,.,TRBV7-9,TRBJ2-7,TGTGCCAGCAGCTTCGGAGTCCGCGAGCAGTACTTC,CASSFGVREQYF
.,TRBD1,TRBV12-3/TRBV12-4,TRBJ1-4,TGTGCCAGCAGACGGACAGGATCTAATGAAAAACTGTTTTTT,CASRRTGSNEKLFF
.,TRBD1,TRBV28,TRBJ2-1,TGTGCCAGCAGAGACCCGGGACAGGGGTTGAATGAGCAGTTCTTC,CASRDPGQGLNEQFF
few,.,TRBV4-2,TRBJ2-7,TGTGCCAGCAGCCAAGATAGTGTCACCTACGAGCAGTACTTC,CASSQDSVTYEQYF
.,TRBD2,TRBV4-1,TRBJ2-5,TGCGCCAGCAGCCAGTCCCTAGCGGCACAAGAGACCCAGTACTTC,CASSQSLAAQETQYF
few,TRBD2,TRBV5-1,TRBJ2-1,TGCGCCAGCAGCTTGGGGTGGCTAGCGGGGCACAATGAGCAGTTCTTC,CASSLGWLAGHNEQFF
few,.,TRBV10-2,TRBJ2-7,TGCGCCAGCAGTGAGGGACTAGGGGGGGGAACCTACGAGCAGTACTTC,CASSEGLGGGTYEQYF
few,.,TRBV7-2,TRBJ2-5,TGTGCCAGCAGCTTAGCGGTCGGAAGGGAGCAGTACTTC,CASSLAVGREQYF
.,TRBD1,TRBV6-1,TRBJ2-4,TGTGCCAGCAGCCCGGGACAGGGATTAAACATTCAGTACTTC,CASSPGQGLNIQYF
.,TRBD2,TRBV6-5,TRBJ2-3,TGTGCCAGCAGTCGGGGACTAGCGGTAACCCCGGATACGCAGTATTTT,CASSRGLAVTPDTQYF
once,TRBD1,TRBV6-1,TRBJ2-5,TGTGCCAGCAGTGAAGCGGGACAGGGAGAGACCCAGTACTTC,CASSEAGQGETQYF